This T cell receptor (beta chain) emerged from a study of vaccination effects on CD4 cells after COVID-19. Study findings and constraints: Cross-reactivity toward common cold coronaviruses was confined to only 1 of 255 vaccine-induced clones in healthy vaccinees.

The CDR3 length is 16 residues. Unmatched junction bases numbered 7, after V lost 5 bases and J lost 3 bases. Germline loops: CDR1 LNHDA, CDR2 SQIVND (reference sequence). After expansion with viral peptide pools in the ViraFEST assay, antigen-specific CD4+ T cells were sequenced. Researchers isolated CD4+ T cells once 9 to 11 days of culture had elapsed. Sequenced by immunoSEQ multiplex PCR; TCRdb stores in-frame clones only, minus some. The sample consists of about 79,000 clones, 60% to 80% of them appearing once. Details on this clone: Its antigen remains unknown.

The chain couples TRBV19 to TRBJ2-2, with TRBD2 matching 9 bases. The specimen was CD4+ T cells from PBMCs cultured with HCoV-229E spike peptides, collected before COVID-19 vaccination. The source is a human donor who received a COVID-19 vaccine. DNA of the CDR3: TGTGCCAGTAGTGCCCGGACTAGCGATTACACCGGGGAGCTGTTTTTT. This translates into CASSARTSDYTGELFF.